This TCR beta chain was found in a study of T-cell reconstitution after alpha-beta-depleted transplantation in children. Study-level points and caveats: Where some patients showed high TCRbeta diversity at day 60, it came from recipient T cells and thymic progenitors that had survived. T-cell counts and diversity at one year post-transplant came mainly from newly produced T cells.

Trimming took off 3 bases at V and 7 bases at J, with 18 bases between the two ends. CDR1 is SEHNR, CDR2 FQNEAQ, per germline (reference sequence). The CDR3 runs 15 residues. Unique molecular identifiers were incorporated into the prepared TCRbeta library. One entry per CDR3 protein results from TCRdb running MiXCR on the PCR reads. The table records some 310,000 distinct CDR3 sequences, over 20% of them present only once. There are a few counts of this clonotype. Its antigen is still unknown. The sequencing here drew on PBMCs, mostly from graft donor cells, taken 180 days after TCRalphabeta/CD19-depleted stem cell transplant. This TCR derives from a male patient younger than 18 who had a stem cell transplant for acute lymphoblastic leukemia, so the T cells may come from the graft donor. V is TRBV7-9 and J is TRBJ1-1; a possible D gene is TRBD1 (5 bases). The CDR3 DNA reads as TGTGCCAGCAGCTTCCCCCGGGACGGAGAAATTGAAGCTTTCTTT. Amino acid sequence: CASSFPRDGEIEAFF. Full variable domain (rest looked up from reference TRBV7-9 and TRBJ1-1): DTGVSQNPRHKITKRGQNVTFRCDPISEHNRLYWYRQTLGQGPEFLTYFQNEAQLEKSRLLSDRFSAERPKGSFSTLEIQRTEQGDSAMYLCASSFPRDGEIEAFFGQGTRLTVV.